This T cell receptor (beta chain) stems from a study of blood T cells in healthy people across ages. In the study overall: Roughly one uniquely barcoded beta molecule per two T cells was captured.

For the second PCR, which ran for roughly 6 to 12 cycles, a sample-barcoded 5' primer and a J-beta primer mix were used. Each sample yielded at least 2.5 million CDR3-containing paired-end reads. Each CDR3 protein gets one entry after TCRdb re-called the 5' RACE reads with MiXCR. The table includes hundreds of thousands of distinct CDR3 sequences, less than 25% detected once. This clonotype has a handful of counts. Its target is unknown. Whole-study results and caveats: PBMCs went unsorted, and a conclusive naive versus antigen-experienced comparison was therefore prevented.

CDR1 and CDR2 (germline): MDHEN, SYDVKM. The trim removed 5 bases at V and 2 bases at J, leaving 7 bases unmatched. This CDR3 region has 15 residues. The sample was also linked to a second study, of T cells of mothers and their children.

This chain connects TRBV28 to TRBJ2-5; 8 bases fit TRBD1. Source material: blood. The TCR was taken from a boy younger than 18 in good health. Here the CDR3 DNA reads TGTGCCAGCAGTAAACGCAGGGGGCTGCAAGAGACCCAGTACTTC. This translates into CASSKRRGLQETQYF.